The clone carrying this T cell receptor beta chain was recorded only once. This sample stems from a study of shared T cell receptors in the human thymus. The table came from immunoSEQ multiplex PCR; TCRdb's copy has only in-frame clones and leaves some out. This table has over 450,000 clones, approximately 78% appearing once. This sample also appeared in a second study, on human thymus T cells. Per that study: Samples came from healthy Finnish infants during open corrective cardiac surgery. Thymic resections from corrective heart surgery supplied the tissue. Usage of V and J genes appeared biased in thymic and blood repertoires. Related studies noted strongly shared thymic repertoires across unrelated people.

The sequence came from a boy younger than two with a congenital heart defect. Sequencing was done on a sample of thymocytes.

The CDR3 nucleotides read TGTGCCAGCAGTGAATGGTGGACAGGCTATGGCTACACCTTC. Translation gives CASSEWWTGYGYTF. The chain links TRBV6-1 to TRBJ1-2; 7 nucleotides agree with TRBD1. There are 14 residues in the CDR3. Per germline, CDR1 MNHNS and CDR2 SASEGT. The V and J ends lost 2 bases and 4 bases, in that order; junction bases with no gene match: 4.